Detailed here is one TCR beta chain. The junction had 9 bases not matched to a gene; V was cut back by 5 bases and J by 2 bases. CDR3 length equals 16 residues. Germline V CDR1 and CDR2: SGHTA, FQGNSA. Assignments of participants to cohorts depended upon their own reported clinical history. These data are taken from a study of blood T cell repertoires in COVID-19. In the original workflow: Quantification of nucleated cells was approximated via reference gene primer amplification. Repertoires were generated with immunoSEQ multiplex PCR, while TCRdb's copy carries only in-frame clones and drops some. For V, J and clone size, that table is used; D and trimming come from the DNA. The sample holds approximately 400,000 clones, 70% to 90% seen once.

Input material: PBMCs or T cells enriched from blood (not recorded which). This sequence originates from a man aged 25 to 40 who had recovered from COVID-19. The rearrangement links TRBV7-2 to TRBJ2-3; TRBD2 matches 8 bases. CDR3 coding DNA: TGTGCCAGCAGCCCTCAAGAGACTAGCGCCACAGATACGCAGTATTTT. Translated: CASSPQETSATDTQYF.